This T cell receptor beta chain comes out of a study of beta chain features in type 1 diabetes. Study-wide findings and caveats: At VDJ recombination sites, type 1 diabetes patients had fewer insertions and more deleted nucleotides. For patients, the naive, central memory and Treg TCRB repertoires appeared more alike than for healthy donors.

This clone showed up just a few times. Antigen specificity is unknown. What was sequenced were expressed TCRB transcripts, since all of the isolated RNA had been reverse transcribed. Sequencing was performed with immunoSEQ multiplex PCR; in TCRdb, only in-frame clones are kept and a portion is missing. Here the sample spans roughly 250,000 clones, more than 9% being singletons. The CDR3 spans 15 residues. With 4 bases clipped from V and 2 bases from J, the junction kept 3 bases outside the gene matches. Germline loops: CDR1 MNHEY, CDR2 SVGAGI. The chain carries TRBV6-5 and TRBJ2-1; TRBD1 matches 9 bases. The sequencing input was naive CD4+ T cells from blood. The sequence was obtained from a woman under 30 in good health. CDR3 DNA sequence: TGTGCCAGCAGTTCGACAGGGGGTCCCTACAATGAGCAGTTCTTC. It translates to CASSSTGGPYNEQFF.